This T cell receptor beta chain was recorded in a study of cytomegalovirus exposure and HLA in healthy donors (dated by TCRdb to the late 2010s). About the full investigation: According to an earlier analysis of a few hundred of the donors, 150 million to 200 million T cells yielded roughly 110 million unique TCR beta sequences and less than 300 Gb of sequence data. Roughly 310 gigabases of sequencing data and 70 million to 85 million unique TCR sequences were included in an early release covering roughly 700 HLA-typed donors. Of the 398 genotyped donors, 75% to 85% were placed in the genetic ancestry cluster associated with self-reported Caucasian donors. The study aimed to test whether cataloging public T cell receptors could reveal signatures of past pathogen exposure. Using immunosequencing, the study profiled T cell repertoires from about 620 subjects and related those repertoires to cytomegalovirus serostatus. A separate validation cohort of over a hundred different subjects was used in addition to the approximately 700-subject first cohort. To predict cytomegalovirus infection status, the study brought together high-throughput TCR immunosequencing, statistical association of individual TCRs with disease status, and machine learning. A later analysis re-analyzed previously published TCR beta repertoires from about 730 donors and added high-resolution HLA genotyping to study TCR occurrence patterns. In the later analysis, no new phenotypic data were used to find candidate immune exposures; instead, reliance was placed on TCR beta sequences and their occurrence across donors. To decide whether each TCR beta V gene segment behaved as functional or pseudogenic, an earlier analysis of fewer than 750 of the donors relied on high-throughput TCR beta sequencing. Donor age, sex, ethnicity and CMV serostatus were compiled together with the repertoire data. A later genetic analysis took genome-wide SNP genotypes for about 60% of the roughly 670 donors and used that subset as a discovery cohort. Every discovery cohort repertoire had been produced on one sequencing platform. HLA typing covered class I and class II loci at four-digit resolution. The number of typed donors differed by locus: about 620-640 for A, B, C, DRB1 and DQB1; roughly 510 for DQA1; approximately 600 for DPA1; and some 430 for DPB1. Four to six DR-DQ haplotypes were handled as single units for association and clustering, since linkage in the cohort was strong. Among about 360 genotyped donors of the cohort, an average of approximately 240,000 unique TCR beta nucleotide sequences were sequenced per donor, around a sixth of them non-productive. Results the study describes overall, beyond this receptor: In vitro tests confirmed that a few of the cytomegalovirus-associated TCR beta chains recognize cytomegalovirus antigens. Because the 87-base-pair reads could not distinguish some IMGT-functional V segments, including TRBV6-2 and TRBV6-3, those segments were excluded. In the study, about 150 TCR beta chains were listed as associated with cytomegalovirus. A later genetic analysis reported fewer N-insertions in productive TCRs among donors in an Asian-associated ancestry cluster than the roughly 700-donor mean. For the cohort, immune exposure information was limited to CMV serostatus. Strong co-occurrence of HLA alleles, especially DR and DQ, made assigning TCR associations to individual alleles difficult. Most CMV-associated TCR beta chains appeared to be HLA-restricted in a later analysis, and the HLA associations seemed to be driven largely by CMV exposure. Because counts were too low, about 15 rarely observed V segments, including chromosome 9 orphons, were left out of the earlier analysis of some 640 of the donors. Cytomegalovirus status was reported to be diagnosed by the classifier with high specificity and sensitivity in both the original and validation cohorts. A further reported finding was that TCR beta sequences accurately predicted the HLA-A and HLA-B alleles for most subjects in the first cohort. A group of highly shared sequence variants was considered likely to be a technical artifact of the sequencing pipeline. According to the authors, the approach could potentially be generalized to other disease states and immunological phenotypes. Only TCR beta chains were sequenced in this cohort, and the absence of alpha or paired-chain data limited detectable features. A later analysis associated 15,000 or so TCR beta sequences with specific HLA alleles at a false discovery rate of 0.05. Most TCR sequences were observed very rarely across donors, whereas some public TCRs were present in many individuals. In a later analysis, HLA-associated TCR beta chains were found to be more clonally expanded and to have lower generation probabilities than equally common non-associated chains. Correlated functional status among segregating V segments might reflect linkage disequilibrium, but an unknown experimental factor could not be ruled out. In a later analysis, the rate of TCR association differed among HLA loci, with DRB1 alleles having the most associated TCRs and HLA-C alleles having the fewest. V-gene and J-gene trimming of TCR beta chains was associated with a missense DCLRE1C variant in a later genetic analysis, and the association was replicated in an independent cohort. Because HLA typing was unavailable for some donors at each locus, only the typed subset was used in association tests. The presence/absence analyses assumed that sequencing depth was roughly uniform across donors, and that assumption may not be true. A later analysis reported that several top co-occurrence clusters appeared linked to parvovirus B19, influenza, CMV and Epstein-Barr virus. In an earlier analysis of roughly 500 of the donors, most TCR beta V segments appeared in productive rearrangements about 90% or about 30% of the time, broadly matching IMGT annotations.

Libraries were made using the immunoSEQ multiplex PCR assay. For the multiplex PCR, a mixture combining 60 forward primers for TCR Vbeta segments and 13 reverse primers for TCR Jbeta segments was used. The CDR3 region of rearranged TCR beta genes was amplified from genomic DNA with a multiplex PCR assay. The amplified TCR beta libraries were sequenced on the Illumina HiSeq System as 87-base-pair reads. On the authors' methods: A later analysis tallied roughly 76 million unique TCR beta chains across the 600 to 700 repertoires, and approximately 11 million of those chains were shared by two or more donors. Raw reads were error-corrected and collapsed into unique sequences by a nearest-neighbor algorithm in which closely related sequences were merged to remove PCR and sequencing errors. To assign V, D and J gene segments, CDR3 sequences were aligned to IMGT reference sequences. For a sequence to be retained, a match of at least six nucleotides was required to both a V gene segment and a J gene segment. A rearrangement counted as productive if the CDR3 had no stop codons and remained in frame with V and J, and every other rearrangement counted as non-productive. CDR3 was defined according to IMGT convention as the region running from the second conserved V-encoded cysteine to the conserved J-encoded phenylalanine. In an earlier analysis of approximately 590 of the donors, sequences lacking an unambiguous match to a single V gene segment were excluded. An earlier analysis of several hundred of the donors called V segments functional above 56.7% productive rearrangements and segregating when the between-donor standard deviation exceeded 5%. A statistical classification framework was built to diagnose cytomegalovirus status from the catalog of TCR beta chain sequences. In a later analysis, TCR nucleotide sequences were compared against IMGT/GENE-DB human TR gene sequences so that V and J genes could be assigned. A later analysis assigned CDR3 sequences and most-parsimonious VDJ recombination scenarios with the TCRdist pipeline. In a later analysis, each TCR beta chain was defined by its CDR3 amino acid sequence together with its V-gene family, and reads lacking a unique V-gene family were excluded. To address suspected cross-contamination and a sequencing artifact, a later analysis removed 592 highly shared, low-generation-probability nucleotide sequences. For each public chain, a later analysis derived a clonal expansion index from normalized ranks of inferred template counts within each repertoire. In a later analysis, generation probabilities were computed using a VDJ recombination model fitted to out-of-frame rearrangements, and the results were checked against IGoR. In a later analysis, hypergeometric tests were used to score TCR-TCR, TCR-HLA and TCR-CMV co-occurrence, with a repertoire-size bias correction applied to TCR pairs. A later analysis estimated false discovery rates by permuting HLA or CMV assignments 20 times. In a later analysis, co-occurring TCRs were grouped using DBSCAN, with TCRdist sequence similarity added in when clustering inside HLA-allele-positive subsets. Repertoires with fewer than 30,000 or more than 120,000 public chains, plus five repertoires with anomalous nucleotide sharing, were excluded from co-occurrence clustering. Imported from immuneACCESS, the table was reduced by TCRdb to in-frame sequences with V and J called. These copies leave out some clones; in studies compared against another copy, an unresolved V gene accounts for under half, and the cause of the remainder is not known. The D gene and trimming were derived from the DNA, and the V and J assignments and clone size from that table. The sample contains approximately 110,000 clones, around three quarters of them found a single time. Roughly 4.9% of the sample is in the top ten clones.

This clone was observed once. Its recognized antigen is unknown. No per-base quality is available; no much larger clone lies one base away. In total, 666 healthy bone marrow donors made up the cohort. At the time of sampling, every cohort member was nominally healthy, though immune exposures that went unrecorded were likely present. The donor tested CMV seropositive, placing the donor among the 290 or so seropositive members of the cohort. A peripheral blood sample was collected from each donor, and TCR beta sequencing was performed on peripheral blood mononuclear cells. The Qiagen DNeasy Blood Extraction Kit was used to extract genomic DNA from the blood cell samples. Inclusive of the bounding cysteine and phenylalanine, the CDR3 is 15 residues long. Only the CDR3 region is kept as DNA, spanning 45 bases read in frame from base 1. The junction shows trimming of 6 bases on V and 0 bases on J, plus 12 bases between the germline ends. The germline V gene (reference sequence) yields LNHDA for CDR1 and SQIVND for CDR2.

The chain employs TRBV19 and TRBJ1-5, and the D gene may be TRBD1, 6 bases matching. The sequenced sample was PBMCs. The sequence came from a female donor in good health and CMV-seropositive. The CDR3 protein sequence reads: CASRLQGYSNQPQHF. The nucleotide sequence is TGTGCCAGTAGGTTACAGGGATATAGCAATCAGCCCCAGCATTTT. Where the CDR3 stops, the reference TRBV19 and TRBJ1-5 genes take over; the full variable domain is DGGITQSPKYLFRKEGQNVTLSCEQNLNHDAMYWYRQDPGQGLRLIYYSQIVNDFQKGDIAEGYSVSREKKESFPLTVTSAQKNPTAFYLCASRLQGYSNQPQHFGDGTRLSIL.